Presented here are 22 T cell receptor beta chains from one specimen sequenced in a study of T cells in Graves' hyperthyroidism and ophthalmopathy. The CDR3 regions of TCR beta were amplified from RNA transcripts. Researchers ran a first-round RT-PCR on the TCR CDR3 using the HTBI primer set. TCRdb re-analysed the multiplex PCR reads in MiXCR, keeping a single row per CDR3 protein. The sample has around 300,000 distinct CDR3 sequences; around 22% are singletons. The specimen sequenced was blood. These receptors were collected from a man aged 25-40 years with Graves' ophthalmopathy.

This clonotype was seen a handful of times. J is TRBJ2-1 and V is TRBV27; 16 positions agree with TRBD2. J gave up 9 bases and V 5 bases, and 4 bases lay outside the gene matches. The germline V gene encodes CDR1 MNHEY and CDR2 SMNVEV (reference sequence). The CDR3 has 15 amino acids. CDR3 residues: CASSLGLAGGGEQFF. The DNA for the CDR3 is TGTGCCAGCAGTCTGGGACTAGCGGGGGGGGGTGAGCAGTTCTTC.

The rearrangement uses TRBV18 and TRBJ2-5; no clear D. V lost 3 bases and J lost 2, with 13 bases in between. In germline, CDR1 is KGHSH, CDR2 LQKENI. This CDR3 region has 15 residues. CDR3 in amino acids: CASSPPTTKQETQYF. CDR3 bases: TGTGCCAGCTCACCTCCAACAACGAAACAAGAGACCCAGTACTTC.

The rearrangement joins TRBV7-8 to TRBJ2-7, with TRBD2 matching over 8 bases. The CDR3 sequence is 15 residues long. The trim removed 5 bases at V and 0 bases at J, leaving 6 bases unmatched. Germline V gene lookup returns CDR1 SGHVS and CDR2 FQNEAQ. For the CDR3, the DNA is TGTGCCAGCAGCAACACTGGGACTAGCTCCTACGAGCAGTACTTC. Amino acids: CASSNTGTSSYEQYF.

This clonotype was counted a few times. The chain employs TRBV24-1 and TRBJ2-1, with 14 bases fitting TRBD2. CDR3 length: 18 residues. Germline trimming cut 4 bases from V and 9 bases from J; bases unmatched to any gene: 13. Germline CDR1 and CDR2: KGHDR and SFDVKD. The CDR3 reads CATSDFTGTSGRRGEQFF. The CDR3 region has the DNA TGTGCCACCAGTGACTTCACCGGGACTAGCGGGAGAAGAGGTGAGCAGTTCTTC.

This clonotype was detected only a few times. The chain is built from TRBV5-1 and TRBJ2-2; D uncertain. This CDR3 contains 14 residues. Germline V gene lookup returns CDR1 SGHRS and CDR2 YFSETQ. The V end was cut by 2 bases, the J end by 3 bases, with 8 bases between. The CDR3 loop reads CASSLATDTGELFF. CDR3 in DNA: TGCGCCAGCAGCTTAGCGACGGACACCGGGGAGCTGTTTTTT.

This clonotype was counted between two and nine times. In nucleotides, the CDR3 is TGTGCCAGCAGTGGGACTAGCGGGAGCACCGGGGAGCTGTTTTTT. Its translation is CASSGTSGSTGELFF. The chain joins TRBV6-4 to TRBJ2-2; 13 bases are shared with TRBD2. Germline V gene lookup returns CDR1 MRHNA and CDR2 SNTAGT. This CDR3 is 15 amino acids long. V gave up 4 bases and J gave up 4 bases; unmatched junction bases: 0.

This clonotype has only a few counts. CDR3 nucleotides: TGTGCCAGCAGTCTGTCGGGGCAGGGGGACCACGAGCAGTACTTC. It is translated as CASSLSGQGDHEQYF. The chain links TRBV11-3 to TRBJ2-7; 7 nucleotides align to TRBD1. CDR3 size: 15 residues. Germline CDR1 and CDR2: SGHNT and YENEEA. V was pared by 6 bases and J by 5 bases, with 13 bases of the junction left unmatched.

This clonotype was observed a handful of times. The chain couples TRBV7-3 to TRBJ2-5; 7 nucleotides line up with TRBD2. In germline, CDR1 is SGHTA, CDR2 FQGTGA. This CDR3 is 15 amino acids long. The J segment lost 2 bases and the V segment lost 4 bases, leaving 7 bases of the junction unmatched. CDR3 nucleotide sequence: TGTGCCAGCAGCTCCGGGACTACCGGACAAGAGACCCAGTACTTC. Translation gives CASSSGTTGQETQYF. Drawing the rest from reference TRBV7-3 and TRBJ2-5, the complete variable domain is GAGVSQTPSNKVTEKGKYVELRCDPISGHTALYWYRQSLGQGPEFLIYFQGTGAADDSGLPNDRFFAVRPEGSVSTLKIQRTERGDSAVYLCASSSGTTGQETQYFGPGTRLLVL.

Of note for this clonotype: Being one base from a much bigger clone, this may be a read error. The rearrangement joins TRBV28 to TRBJ1-1, with TRBD1 matching 10 bases. The CDR3 runs 13 residues. The V gene end was trimmed by 10 bases and the J gene end by 6 bases; junction bases not matched to a gene: 8. Germline CDR1 is MDHEN and CDR2 is SYDVKM. The CDR3 reads CATRTGQGAEAFF. The CDR3 DNA reads as TGTGCCACCAGAACCGGACAGGGGGCTGAAGCTTTCTTT.

A few counts support this clonotype. The chain employs TRBV19 and TRBJ2-7; D may be TRBD2 (5 bases). The CDR3 extends over 13 amino acids. Germline lookup yields CDR1 LNHDA and CDR2 SQIVND (reference sequence). The germline V and J ends were trimmed by 2 bases and 3 bases, with 8 bases remaining between them. The CDR3 DNA reads TGTGCCAGTAGTATAAGAGGGTTCTACGAGCAGTACTTC. Its translation is CASSIRGFYEQYF.

This clonotype was observed a handful of times. This rearrangement joins TRBV14 to TRBJ2-1; maybe TRBD2 (5 bases). This CDR3 spans 15 amino acids. The V gene lost 6 bases and the J gene lost 3 bases, with 15 bases spanning the gap. In germline, CDR1 is SGHDN, CDR2 FVKESK. CDR3: CASRILLRDYNEQFF. The CDR3 DNA sequence: TGTGCCAGCAGAATATTGTTACGGGACTACAATGAGCAGTTCTTC.

This chain links TRBV14 with TRBJ2-1; 10 nucleotides align to TRBD2. Germline V gives CDR1 SGHDN, CDR2 FVKESK. The CDR3 covers 17 residues. The V and J ends lost 7 bases and 4 bases, in that order; junction bases with no gene match: 13. The CDR3 DNA follows: TGTGCCAGCAACAACCGGGCACTAGCGGGGAAGTACAATGAGCAGTTCTTC. This sequence encodes CASNNRALAGKYNEQFF.

This clonotype was recorded a few times. J is TRBJ1-6 and V is TRBV11-3, with unresolved D. The CDR3 covers 16 residues. Between the trimmed V and J ends, which lost 5 bases and 5 bases, there was a span of 16 bases. CDR1 is SGHNT, CDR2 YENEEA, per germline. In DNA form, the CDR3 reads TGTGCCAGCAGCGCGAAGGCGGGAGGAAATAATTCACCCCTCCACTTT. Its translation is CASSAKAGGNNSPLHF. Looking up the rest from reference TRBV11-3 and TRBJ1-6 gives the full variable domain: EAGVVQSPRYKIIEKKQPVAFWCNPISGHNTLYWYLQNLGQGPELLIRYENEEAVDDSQLPKDRFSAERLKGVDSTLKIQPAELGDSAVYLCASSAKAGGNNSPLHFGNGTRLTVT.

In this sample, this clonotype turned up a few times. This chain links TRBV5-5 with TRBJ2-7, with 8 bases aligning to TRBD1. The junction had 8 bases not matched to a gene; V was cut back by 4 bases and J by 2 bases. CDR3 length: 15 residues. From germline, CDR1 is SGHKS and CDR2 YYEKEE (reference sequence). The CDR3 nucleotides are TGTGCCAGCAGCCTCGGGACAGGTCGAACCTACGAGCAGTACTTC. As protein: CASSLGTGRTYEQYF.

This clonotype was counted between two and nine times. The chain couples TRBV10-3 to TRBJ2-3, with D maybe TRBD1 (5 bases). V was trimmed by 4 bases and J by 1 base, leaving 12 bases between them. Germline assignment: CDR1 ENHRY and CDR2 SYGVKD. The CDR3 consists of 15 residues. As DNA, the CDR3 is TGTGCCATCAGTGCGGGCAGGGTAGGCACAGATACGCAGTATTTT. Its translation is CAISAGRVGTDTQYF.

The CDR3 protein is CASSYQQATSGANVLTF. CDR3 coding DNA: TGTGCCAGCAGTTACCAACAGGCGACCTCTGGGGCCAACGTCCTGACTTTC. The rearrangement joins TRBV6-2 or TRBV6-3 to TRBJ2-6; D is perhaps TRBD1 (5 bases). Germline V gene data show CDR1 as MNHEY and CDR2 as SVGEGT. Trimming took off 2 bases at V and 0 bases at J, with 11 bases between the two ends. CDR3 length equals 17 residues.

This clonotype was recorded many times. V usage is TRBV11-2 and J usage is TRBJ2-7; D could derive from TRBD1 or TRBD2 (6 bases each). This CDR3 has 16 residues. From germline, CDR1 is SGHAT and CDR2 FQNNGV. V shed 1 base and J shed 7 bases, with 20 bases lying between them. The CDR3 nucleotides read TGTGCCAGCAGCTTAGGGGGGGCCCGGCAGCTAGCAGAGCAGTACTTC. This codes for CASSLGGARQLAEQYF. The complete variable domain, with remaining parts taken from reference TRBV11-2 and TRBJ2-7, reads EAGVAQSPRYKIIEKRQSVAFWCNPISGHATLYWYQQILGQGPKLLIQFQNNGVVDDSQLPKDRFSAERLKGVDSTLKIQPAKLEDSAVYLCASSLGGARQLAEQYFGPGTRLTVT.

This clonotype was picked up many times. The V call is TRBV7-3, the J call TRBJ2-3; perhaps TRBD1 as D (6 bases). V was pared by 5 bases and J by 0 bases, with 12 bases between. Germline V CDR1 and CDR2: SGHTA, FQGTGA. This CDR3 is 15 amino acids long. CDR3 protein: CASSPGGWSTDTQYF. CDR3 DNA sequence: TGTGCCAGCAGCCCTGGGGGCTGGAGCACAGATACGCAGTATTTT.

This clonotype was seen at least ten times. The chain links TRBV12-3 or TRBV12-4 to TRBJ2-3; 12 bases map to TRBD2. The V segment lost 5 bases and the J segment 1 base; nucleotides outside the gene matches: 13. The CDR3 spans 19 residues. The CDR3 nucleotides are TGTGCCAGCAGTCCCAGACTAGCGGGAGTACGAGTTGGCACAGATACGCAGTATTTT. Protein sequence: CASSPRLAGVRVGTDTQYF.

This clonotype appeared many times. The V gene is TRBV6-1, the J gene TRBJ2-1; 10 nucleotides align to TRBD2. Germline V CDR1 and CDR2: MNHNS, SASEGT. This CDR3 comprises 15 residues. V was clipped by 10 bases and J by 6 bases; unmatched bases: 12. The DNA of the CDR3 is TGTGCCACGTGGAATGGGGCTAGCGGGAGCAATGAGCAGTTCTTC. Amino acid sequence: CATWNGASGSNEQFF.

The rearrangement joins TRBV7-9 to TRBJ1-1; TRBD1 agrees at 11 bases. The CDR3 sequence is 13 residues long. With 5 bases clipped from V and 11 bases from J, the junction kept 7 bases outside the gene matches. Germline values: CDR1 SEHNR, CDR2 FQNEAQ (reference sequence). The CDR3 DNA sequence: TGTGCCAGCAGCAGTGGACAGGGGGCCACGGCTTTCTTT. Amino acids: CASSSGQGATAFF.

This clonotype was seen many times. This chain links TRBV20-1 with TRBJ2-3, with TRBD2 matching 10 bases. Germline V gives CDR1 DFQATT, CDR2 SNEGSKA (reference sequence). V shed 6 bases, J shed 2 bases, and the junction held 5 bases outside the gene matches. The CDR3 spans 14 residues. DNA of the CDR3: TGCAGTGCGCGGACTAGCGGAGACACAGATACGCAGTATTTT. Its protein product is CSARTSGDTDTQYF.